The T cell receptor (beta chain) described here comes from a study of cytomegalovirus exposure and HLA in healthy donors. Germline V gene data show CDR1 as SGHAT and CDR2 as FQNNGV. The germline V and J ends were trimmed by 5 bases and 2 bases, with 22 bases remaining between them. CDR3 length: 17 residues. The PCR was carried out with 60 Vbeta primers and 13 Jbeta primers. Clones were read by immunoSEQ multiplex PCR, and TCRdb kept only the in-frame ones, dropping some. Of 95,000 to 150,000 clones in the sample, over 60% are singletons; the top ten hold 3.5% to 4%. Study results and caveats: Reportedly, diagnosis of cytomegalovirus status by the classifier showed high specificity and sensitivity.

For this clone: Its target is unknown.

The chain links TRBV11-2 to TRBJ2-7; D perhaps matches TRBD2 (5 bases). Sequencing input: PBMCs. The TCR sequence derives from a human donor in good health. CDR3 protein: CASSPLNGLTRAYEQYF. CDR3 in DNA: TGTGCCAGCAGCCCTCTTAATGGACTGACCCGGGCCTACGAGCAGTACTTC.